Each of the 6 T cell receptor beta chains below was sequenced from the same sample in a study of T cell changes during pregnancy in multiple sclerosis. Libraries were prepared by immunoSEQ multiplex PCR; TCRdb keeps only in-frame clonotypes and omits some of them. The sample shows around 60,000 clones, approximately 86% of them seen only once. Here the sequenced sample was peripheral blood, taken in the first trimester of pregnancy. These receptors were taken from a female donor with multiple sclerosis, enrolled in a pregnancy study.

For the CDR3, the DNA is TGTGCCAGCAGTTACTCGATTGTGCGGGTCCGAGCCGGAGGAGGAACAGATACGCAGTATTTT. Translation: CASSYSIVRVRAGGGTDTQYF. V usage is TRBV6-7 and J usage is TRBJ2-3; D is perhaps TRBD2 (5 bases). TRBV6-7 is identified as an open reading frame with a role that is uncertain. V was trimmed by 0 bases and J by 3 bases, leaving 28 bases between them. The CDR3 has 21 residues.

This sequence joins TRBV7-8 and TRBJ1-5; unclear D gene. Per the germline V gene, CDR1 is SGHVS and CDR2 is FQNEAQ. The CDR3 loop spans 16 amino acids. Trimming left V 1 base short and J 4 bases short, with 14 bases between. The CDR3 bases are TGTGCCAGCAGCTTAGATTGGGAGGAGGGAAATCAGCCCCAGCATTTT. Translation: CASSLDWEEGNQPQHF.

CDR3 coding DNA: TGTGCCAGCAGTGAGCTGGCGGGAGTTCCCTACGAGCAGTACTTC. It codes for CASSELAGVPYEQYF. The rearrangement joins TRBV2 to TRBJ2-7; TRBD2 agrees at 7 bases. This CDR3 comprises 15 residues. V was pared by 3 bases and J by 2 bases, with 7 bases of the junction left unmatched. CDR1 and CDR2 from the germline V gene are SNHLY and FYNNEI.

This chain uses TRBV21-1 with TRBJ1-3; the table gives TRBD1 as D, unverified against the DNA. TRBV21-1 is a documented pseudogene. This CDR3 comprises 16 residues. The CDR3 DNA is TGTGCCAGCAGCAAATGGACAACGAGCTCTGGAAACACCATATATTTT. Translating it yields CASSKWTTSSGNTIYF.

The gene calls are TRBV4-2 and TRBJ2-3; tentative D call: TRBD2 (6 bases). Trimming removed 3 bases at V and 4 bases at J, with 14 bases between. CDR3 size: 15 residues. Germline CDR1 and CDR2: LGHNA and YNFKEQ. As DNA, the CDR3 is TGTGCCAGCAGCCATGGGGACTGGGGGGCAGATACGCAGTATTTT. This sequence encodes CASSHGDWGADTQYF.

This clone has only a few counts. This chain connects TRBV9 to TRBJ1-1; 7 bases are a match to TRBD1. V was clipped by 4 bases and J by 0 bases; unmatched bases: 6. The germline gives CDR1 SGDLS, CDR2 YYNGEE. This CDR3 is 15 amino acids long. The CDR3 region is CASSSRTGMNTEAFF. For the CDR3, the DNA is TGTGCCAGCAGCTCAAGGACAGGCATGAACACTGAAGCTTTCTTT.